This T cell receptor (beta chain) is from a study of T-cell memory formation after mild COVID-19. Study-wide results and caveats: That cross-reactive memory joined was suggested by some responding clones appearing in pre-infection memory.

V was clipped by 1 base and J by 4 bases; unmatched bases: 4. Germline V lookup: CDR1 MNHEY, CDR2 SMNVEV (reference sequence). The CDR3 sequence is 15 residues long. TCRdb reanalysed the 5' RACE reads using MiXCR and keeps one entry per CDR3 protein. This sample has around 250,000 distinct CDR3 sequences; just over 15% occur once, and the top ten carry over 2%. A word on this clonotype: Its antigen is still unknown.

The material sequenced was PBMCs or a T cell subset sorted from them (not recorded which). The chain couples TRBV27 to TRBJ1-3; TRBD1 aligns across 7 bases. This receptor was obtained from an adult woman who had mild COVID-19 (a few samples of this study predate the infection). Cell type and time point are not known. This CDR3 is CASSLLGQVGNTIYF. In nucleotides, the CDR3 is TGTGCCAGCAGTTTATTAGGACAGGTGGGAAACACCATATATTTT.